This T cell receptor (beta chain) was sequenced for a study of monozygotic twins with cystic fibrosis. Points on this clone: Its specificity is not known.

Overall study results and limits: Co-twins had the most similar V usage for 13 of 16 pairs, J for 8. The repertoire was suggested to be naive-dominated, clonality median about 0.0095. Monozygotic CF twin pairs shared significantly more nucleotide-identical clonotypes than unrelated CF individuals did.

Sequencing used immunoSEQ multiplex PCR; TCRdb keeps in-frame clones, though not all of them. Here the sample spans tens of thousands of clones, about 82% being singletons. The sequence came from a girl aged 2 to 9 with cystic fibrosis. Sequenced: blood.

DNA for the CDR3: TGCGCCAGCAGCGCCCAGGTGCGGGGGCTGAACACTGAAGCTTTCTTT. This sequence encodes CASSAQVRGLNTEAFF. The chain has TRBV4-1 and TRBJ1-1; perhaps TRBD1 as D (6 bases). The CDR3 is 16 residues long. V lost 5 bases to trimming and J lost 0 bases, with 16 bases between them. Germline CDR1 is MGHRA and CDR2 is YSYEKL.